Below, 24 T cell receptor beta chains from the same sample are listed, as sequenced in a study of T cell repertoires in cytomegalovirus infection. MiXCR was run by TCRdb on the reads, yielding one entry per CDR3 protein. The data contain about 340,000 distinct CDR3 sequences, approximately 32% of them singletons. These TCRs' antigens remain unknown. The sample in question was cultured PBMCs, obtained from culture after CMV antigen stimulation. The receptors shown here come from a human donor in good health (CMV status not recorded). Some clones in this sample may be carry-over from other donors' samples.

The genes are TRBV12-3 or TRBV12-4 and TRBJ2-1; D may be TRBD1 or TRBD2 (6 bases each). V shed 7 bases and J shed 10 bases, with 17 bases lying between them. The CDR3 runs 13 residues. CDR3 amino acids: CASIATGAGEQFF. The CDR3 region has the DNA TGTGCCAGCATCGCGACGGGGGCAGGAGAGCAGTTCTTC.

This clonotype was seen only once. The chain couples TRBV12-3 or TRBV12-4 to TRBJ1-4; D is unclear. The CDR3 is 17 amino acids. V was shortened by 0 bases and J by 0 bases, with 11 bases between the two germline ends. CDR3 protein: CASSLAEDGATNEKLFF. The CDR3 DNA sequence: TGTGCCAGCAGTTTAGCAGAGGACGGAGCAACTAATGAAAAACTGTTTTTT.

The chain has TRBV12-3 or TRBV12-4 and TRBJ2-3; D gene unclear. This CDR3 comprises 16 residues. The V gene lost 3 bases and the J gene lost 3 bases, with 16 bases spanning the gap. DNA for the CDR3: TGTGCCAGCAGTTTGGCTGGTGGCAGGCGGACAGATACGCAGTATTTT. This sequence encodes CASSLAGGRRTDTQYF.

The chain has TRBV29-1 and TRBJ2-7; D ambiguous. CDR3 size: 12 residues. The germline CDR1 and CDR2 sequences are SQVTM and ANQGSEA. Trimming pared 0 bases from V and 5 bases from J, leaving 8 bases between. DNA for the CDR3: TGCAGCGTTGAAGAACAGTACCACGAGCAGTACTTC. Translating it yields CSVEEQYHEQYF.

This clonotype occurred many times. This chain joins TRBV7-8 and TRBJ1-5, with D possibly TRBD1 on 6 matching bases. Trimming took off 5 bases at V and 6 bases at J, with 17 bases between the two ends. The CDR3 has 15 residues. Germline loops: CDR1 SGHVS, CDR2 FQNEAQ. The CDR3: CASSLREGVFQPQHF. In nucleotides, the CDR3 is TGTGCCAGCAGCCTTAGGGAGGGGGTTTTTCAGCCCCAGCATTTT. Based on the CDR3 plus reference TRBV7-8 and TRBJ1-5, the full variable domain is GAGVSQSPRYKVAKRGQDVALRCDPISGHVSLFWYQQALGQGPEFLTYFQNEAQLDKSGLPSDRFFAERPEGSVSTLKIQRTQQEDSAVYLCASSLREGVFQPQHFGDGTRLSIL.

The CDR3 loop reads CASSLALGTPGHEQYF. CDR3 bases: TGCGCCAGCAGCTTGGCTCTCGGGACACCTGGCCACGAGCAGTACTTC. The rearrangement links TRBV5-1 to TRBJ2-7; D may be TRBD1 (6 bases). Germline V CDR1 and CDR2: SGHRS, YFSETQ. The CDR3 sequence is 16 residues long. Trimming removed 0 bases at V and 5 bases at J, with 18 bases between.

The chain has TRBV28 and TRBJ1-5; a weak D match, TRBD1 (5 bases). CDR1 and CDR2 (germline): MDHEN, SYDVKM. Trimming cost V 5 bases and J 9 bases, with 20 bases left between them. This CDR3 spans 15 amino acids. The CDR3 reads CASSPGGERTRPQHF. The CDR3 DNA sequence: TGTGCCAGCAGTCCCGGGGGGGAGCGTACTCGGCCCCAGCATTTT.

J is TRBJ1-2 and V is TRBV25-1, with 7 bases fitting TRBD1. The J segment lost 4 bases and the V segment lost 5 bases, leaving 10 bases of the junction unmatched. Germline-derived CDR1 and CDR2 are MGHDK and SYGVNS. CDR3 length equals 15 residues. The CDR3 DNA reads TGTGCCAGCAGTCCAGGGGGTGGGGGCGCCTATGGCTACACCTTC. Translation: CASSPGGGGAYGYTF.

In nucleotides, the CDR3 is TGTGCCAGCAGAGGACAGGGCAACACCGGGGAGCTGTTTTTT. Translated, it gives CASRGQGNTGELFF. V is TRBV25-1 and J is TRBJ2-2; 8 bases line up with TRBD1. V gave up 6 bases and J gave up 2 bases; unmatched junction bases: 2. CDR3 length equals 14 residues. Germline assignment: CDR1 MGHDK and CDR2 SYGVNS.

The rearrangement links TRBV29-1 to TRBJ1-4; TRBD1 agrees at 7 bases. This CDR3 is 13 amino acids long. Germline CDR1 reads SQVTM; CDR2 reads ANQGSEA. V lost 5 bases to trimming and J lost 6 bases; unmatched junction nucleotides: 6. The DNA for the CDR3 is TGCAGCGTTTTACAGGGGATTGATGAAAAACTGTTTTTT. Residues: CSVLQGIDEKLFF.

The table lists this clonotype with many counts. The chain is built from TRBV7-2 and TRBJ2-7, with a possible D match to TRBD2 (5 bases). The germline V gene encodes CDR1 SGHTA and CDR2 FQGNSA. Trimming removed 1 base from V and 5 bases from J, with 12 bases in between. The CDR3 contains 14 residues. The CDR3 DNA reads TGTGCCAGCAGCTTAGACGGAGGTCTCGACGAGCAGTACTTC. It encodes CASSLDGGLDEQYF.

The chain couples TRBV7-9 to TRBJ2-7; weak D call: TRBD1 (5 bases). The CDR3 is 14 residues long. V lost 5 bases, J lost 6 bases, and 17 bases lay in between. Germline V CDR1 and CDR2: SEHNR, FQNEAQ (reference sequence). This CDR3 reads CASSQGGARGEQYF. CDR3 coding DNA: TGTGCCAGCAGCCAAGGTGGTGCTAGGGGCGAGCAGTACTTC.

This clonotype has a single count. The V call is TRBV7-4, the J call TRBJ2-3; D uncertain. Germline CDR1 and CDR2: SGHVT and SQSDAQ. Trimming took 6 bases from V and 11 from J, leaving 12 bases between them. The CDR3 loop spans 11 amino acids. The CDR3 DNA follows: TGTGCCAGCAGGAGTTCGGTGGAGCAGTATTTT. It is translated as CASRSSVEQYF.

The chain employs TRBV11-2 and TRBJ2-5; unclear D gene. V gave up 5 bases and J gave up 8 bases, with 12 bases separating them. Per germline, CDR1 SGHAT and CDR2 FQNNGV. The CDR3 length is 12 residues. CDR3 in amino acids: CASSPTITTQYF. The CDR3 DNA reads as TGTGCCAGCAGCCCCACAATTACAACCCAGTACTTC.

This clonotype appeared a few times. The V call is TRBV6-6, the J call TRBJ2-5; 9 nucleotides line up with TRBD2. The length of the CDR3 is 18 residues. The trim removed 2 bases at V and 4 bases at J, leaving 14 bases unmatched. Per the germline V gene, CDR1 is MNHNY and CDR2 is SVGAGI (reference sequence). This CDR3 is CASSYGKRLAALLETQYF. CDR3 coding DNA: TGTGCCAGCAGTTACGGGAAAAGACTAGCGGCTTTACTAGAGACCCAGTACTTC.

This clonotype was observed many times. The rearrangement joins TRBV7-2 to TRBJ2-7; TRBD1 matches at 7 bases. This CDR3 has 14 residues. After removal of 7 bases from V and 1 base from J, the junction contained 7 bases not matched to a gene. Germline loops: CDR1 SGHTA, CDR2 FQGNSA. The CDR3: CASIKNRGSYEQYF. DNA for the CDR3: TGTGCCAGCATCAAAAACAGGGGATCCTACGAGCAGTACTTC.

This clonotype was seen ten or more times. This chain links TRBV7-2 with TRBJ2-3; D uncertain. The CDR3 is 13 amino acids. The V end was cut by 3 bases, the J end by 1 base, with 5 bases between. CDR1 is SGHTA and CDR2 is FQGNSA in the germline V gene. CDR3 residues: CASSFPGTDTQYF. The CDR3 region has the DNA TGTGCCAGCAGCTTTCCGGGCACAGATACGCAGTATTTT.

For the CDR3, the DNA is TGTGCCAGCAGTTTAGGTCTGGGTTCCGCGACTAGCGGGAAGGATACGCAGTATTTT. Encoded protein: CASSLGLGSATSGKDTQYF. The chain combines TRBV12-3 or TRBV12-4 with TRBJ2-3; 11 bases match TRBD2. The CDR3 is made up of 19 amino acids. V trimming: 1 base; J trimming: 6 bases; junction bases outside the gene matches: 15.

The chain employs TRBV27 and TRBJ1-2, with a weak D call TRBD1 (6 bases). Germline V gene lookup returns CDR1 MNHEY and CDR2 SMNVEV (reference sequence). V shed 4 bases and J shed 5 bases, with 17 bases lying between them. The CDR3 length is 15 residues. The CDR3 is CASSSLATGDYGYTF. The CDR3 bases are TGTGCCAGCAGTTCCCTCGCGACAGGTGATTATGGCTACACCTTC.

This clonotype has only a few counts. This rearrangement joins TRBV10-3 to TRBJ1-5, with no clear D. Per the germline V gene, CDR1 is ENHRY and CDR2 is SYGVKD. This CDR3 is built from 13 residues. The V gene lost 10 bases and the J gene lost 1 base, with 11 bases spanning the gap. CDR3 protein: CATMGRSNQPQHF. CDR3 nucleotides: TGTGCCACCATGGGCCGGAGCAATCAGCCCCAGCATTTT.

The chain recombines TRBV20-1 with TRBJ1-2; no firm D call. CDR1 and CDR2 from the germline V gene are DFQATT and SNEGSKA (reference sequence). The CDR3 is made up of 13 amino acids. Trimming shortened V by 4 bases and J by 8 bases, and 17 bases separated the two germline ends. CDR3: CSATPGPKGGYTF. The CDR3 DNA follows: TGCAGTGCTACGCCGGGCCCCAAAGGAGGCTACACCTTC.

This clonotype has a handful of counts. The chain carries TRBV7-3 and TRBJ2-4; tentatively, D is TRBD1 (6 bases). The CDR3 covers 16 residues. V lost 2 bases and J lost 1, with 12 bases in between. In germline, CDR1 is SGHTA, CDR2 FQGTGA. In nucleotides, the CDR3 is TGTGCCAGCAGCTTATCAGGGGATCGGGCCAAAAACATTCAGTACTTC. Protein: CASSLSGDRAKNIQYF.

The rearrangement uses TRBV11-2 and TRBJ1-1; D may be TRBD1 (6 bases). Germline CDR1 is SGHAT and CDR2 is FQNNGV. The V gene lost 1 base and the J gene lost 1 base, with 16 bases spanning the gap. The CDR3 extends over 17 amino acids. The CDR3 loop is CASSLATSMGANTEAFF. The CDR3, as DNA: TGTGCCAGCAGCTTAGCCACTTCGATGGGGGCGAACACTGAAGCTTTCTTT.

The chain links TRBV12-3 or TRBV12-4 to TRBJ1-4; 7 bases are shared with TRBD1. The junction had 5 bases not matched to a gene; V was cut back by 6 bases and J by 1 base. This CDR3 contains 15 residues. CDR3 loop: CASRKGGQTNEKLFF. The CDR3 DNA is TGTGCCAGCAGGAAAGGGGGCCAAACTAATGAAAAACTGTTTTTT.